The 9 T cell receptor beta chains below were found in one sample sequenced in a study of CD8+CD57+ T cells in acquired aplastic anemia. The study profiled TCR beta VDJ and CDR3 using genomic DNA as template. Via MiXCR, TCRdb re-called the reads, giving one row per CDR3 protein. This sample has under 500,000 distinct CDR3 sequences, with around 30% found just once. By flow cytometry, patients selected for sequencing had shown an expansion of CD8+CD57+ cells. The sequencing input was sorted CD4+, CD8+, or CD8+CD57+ T cells (not recorded which) from PBMCs. The origin of the receptors is a human donor with aplastic anemia.

Turning to this clonotype: A much larger clone sits a single nucleotide away, making a read error possible. The chain combines TRBV7-3 with TRBJ1-2; no definite D call. The CDR3 is 16 residues long. The V gene's germline CDR1 is SGHTA and CDR2 FQGTGA. The chain's CDR3 is CASSVGSASTDYGYAF. In DNA form, the CDR3 reads TGTGCCAGCAGCGTAGGGTCAGCTTCTACGGACTATGGCTACGCCTTC.

The rearrangement links TRBV2 to TRBJ2-7; perhaps D is TRBD1 or TRBD2 (6 bases each). Germline-derived CDR1 and CDR2 are SNHLY and FYNNEI. V shed 4 bases and J shed 5 bases, with 18 bases lying between them. The CDR3 runs 15 residues. The CDR3 DNA follows: TGTGCCAGCAGTGGGGGGGACACAAATCGTCACGAGCAGTACTTC. It translates to CASSGGDTNRHEQYF.

CDR3 nucleotides: TGTGCCAGCAGGGGGGGGGCTAGCCAAGAGACCCAGTACTTC. This translates into CASRGGASQETQYF. The chain uses TRBV6-1 and TRBJ2-5, with a tentative D call TRBD2 (7 bases). In germline, CDR1 is MNHNS, CDR2 SASEGT. CDR3 length: 14 amino acids. V was cut by 6 bases and J by 1 base, with 12 bases left in between.

This clonotype appeared many times. This sequence joins TRBV5-1 and TRBJ2-7, with D unresolved. From germline, CDR1 is SGHRS and CDR2 YFSETQ. Trimming pared 0 bases from V and 7 bases from J, leaving 5 bases between. The CDR3 sequence is 11 residues long. CDR3 residues: CASSLEEEQYF. CDR3 nucleotides: TGCGCCAGCAGCTTGGAAGAGGAGCAGTACTTC. The full variable domain, with the rest looked up from reference TRBV5-1 and TRBJ2-7, is KAGVTQTPRYLIKTRGQQVTLSCSPISGHRSVSWYQQTPGQGLQFLFEYFSETQRNKGNFPGRFSGRQFSNSRSEMNVSTLELGDSALYLCASSLEEEQYFGPGTRLTVT.

Worth noting for this clonotype: Compared with germline, one end of the junction differs, possibly owing to a read error. The J gene is TRBJ1-2, the V gene TRBV7-3, with a tentative D call TRBD1 (6 bases). This CDR3 spans 16 amino acids. The germline CDR1 and CDR2 sequences are SGHTA and FQGTGA. The CDR3 DNA reads TGTGCCGGCAGCTTAGGGGGGGCAGGAGGGTACTATGGCTACACCTTC. It codes for CAGSLGGAGGYYGYTF.

Regarding this clonotype: Given a much more abundant clone one base away, this may be a read error. Since the CDR3 does not end with the conserved phenylalanine or tryptophan, this likely comes from a read error. This sequence joins TRBV7-9 and TRBJ1-2; no clear D. The CDR3 extends over 14 amino acids. In germline, CDR1 is SEHNR, CDR2 FQNEAQ (reference sequence). V was pared by 0 bases and J by 3 bases, with 8 bases between. CDR3 protein: CASSLAGSHYGYTS. The DNA for the CDR3 is TGTGCCAGCAGCTTAGCAGGCTCTCACTATGGCTACACCTCC.

This clonotype was counted a single time. With a much larger clone just one base away, this may be a read error. The chain links TRBV20-1 to TRBJ1-2, with D possibly matching TRBD1 (5 bases). Germline V lookup: CDR1 DFQATT, CDR2 SNEGSKA (reference sequence). The CDR3 length is 14 residues. Between the trimmed V and J ends, which lost 6 bases and 2 bases, there was a span of 16 bases. The CDR3 reads CSAGEDWGNYGYTF. In nucleotides, the CDR3 is TGCAGTGCGGGAGAAGACTGGGGGAACTATGGCTACACCTTC.

This clonotype was seen at least ten times. This chain uses TRBV9 with TRBJ2-7; 10 bases fit TRBD2. Germline-derived CDR1 and CDR2 are SGDLS and YYNGEE. V was pared by 3 bases and J by 5 bases, with 8 bases of the junction left unmatched. The CDR3 runs 15 residues. The CDR3, as DNA: TGTGCCAGCAGCGAGAGCGGGAGGGCCGTCCACGAGCAGTACTTC. Encoded protein: CASSESGRAVHEQYF.

The chain couples TRBV6-5 to TRBJ2-7; 7 bases are shared with TRBD1. In germline, CDR1 is MNHEY, CDR2 SVGAGI. The CDR3 contains 15 residues. The trim removed 0 bases at V and 3 bases at J, leaving 5 bases unmatched. The CDR3 region is CASSYSMAGGYEQYF. In DNA, the CDR3 is TGTGCCAGCAGTTACTCGATGGCAGGGGGCTACGAGCAGTACTTC.